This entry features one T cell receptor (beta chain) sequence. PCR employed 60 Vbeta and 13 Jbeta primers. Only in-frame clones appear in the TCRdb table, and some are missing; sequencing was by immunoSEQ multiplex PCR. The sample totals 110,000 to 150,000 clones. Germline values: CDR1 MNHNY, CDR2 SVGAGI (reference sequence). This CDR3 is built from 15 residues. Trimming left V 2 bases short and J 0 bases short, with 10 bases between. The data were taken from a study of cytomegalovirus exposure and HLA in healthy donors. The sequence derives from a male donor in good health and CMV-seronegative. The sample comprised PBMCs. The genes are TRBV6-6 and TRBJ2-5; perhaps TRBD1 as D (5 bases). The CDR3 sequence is CASSYQAGYQETQYF. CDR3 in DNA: TGTGCCAGCAGTTACCAGGCAGGGTACCAAGAGACCCAGTACTTC.